These T cell receptor beta chains were read from a single sample in a study of T cell changes during pregnancy in multiple sclerosis. Some clones are missing from TCRdb's copy, which holds only in-frame ones; the method was immunoSEQ multiplex PCR. The sample includes 64,000 or so clones, roughly 96% seen only once; the top ten take 2% to 2.5%. This specimen was CD8+ T cells from peripheral blood mononuclear cells, taken after pregnancy. Source of these receptors: a female donor with multiple sclerosis, enrolled in a pregnancy study. CDR3s include the opening cysteine and the closing phenylalanine or tryptophan. The order of the fields is CDR3 DNA, CDR3 protein, CDR3 length, D gene, V gene, J gene, clone size. The D gene is left open where the match is weak. A clone size is listed for some rows: how often the clone was seen (once, few, many), or a class if it is expanded.

TGTGCCAGCAAGGGGTTTGGCGGGGCCAACGTCCTGACTTTC	CASKGFGGANVLTF	14	NA	TRBV27	TRBJ2-6	NA
TGCACCAGCAGCCAAGGAGGAACGCTGTGTGGGGAGCAGTACTTC	CTSSQGGTLCGEQYF	15	NA	TRBV1	TRBJ2-7	NA
TGTGCCAGCAGCTTCGGGACAGGGCTAGCCAAAAACATTCAGTACTTC	CASSFGTGLAKNIQYF	16	TRBD1	TRBV11-2	TRBJ2-4	NA
TGTGCCAGCAGTTTTCCTCTCGACAGGGGCTACTATGGCTACACCTTC	CASSFPLDRGYYGYTF	16	TRBD1	TRBV28	TRBJ1-2	NA
TGTGCCAGCAGTTCTCTAGCGGGAAGCTCAGATACGCAGTATTTT	CASSSLAGSSDTQYF	15	TRBD2	TRBV28	TRBJ2-3	once
TGTGCCAGCAGCTGGGGACTAGCGGTCACAGATACGCAGTATTTT	CASSWGLAVTDTQYF	15	TRBD2	TRBV7-3	TRBJ2-3	once
TGTGCCAGTAGTATGGGGAGCTACAATGAGCAGTTCTTC	CASSMGSYNEQFF	13	NA	TRBV19	TRBJ2-1	NA
TGCGCCAGCGCCCAGCTAGCGGGACAAGAGACCCAGTACTTC	CASAQLAGQETQYF	14	TRBD2	TRBV4-1	TRBJ2-5	NA
TGTGCCAGCATTCCCACGGCTAGCGTTACAACCGGGGAGCTGTTTTTT	CASIPTASVTTGELFF	16	NA	TRBV28	TRBJ2-2	NA
TGTGCCAGCTCCTCCCCGTTTGAGACCCAGTACTTC	CASSSPFETQYF	12	NA	TRBV27	TRBJ2-5	NA
TGTGCCAGCAGTCCCCGACAGGATAACTATGGCTACACCTTC	CASSPRQDNYGYTF	14	NA	TRBV6-5	TRBJ1-2	NA
TGTGCCAGCAGCCATTCGACTGAAGCTTTCTTT	CASSHSTEAFF	11	NA	TRBV16	TRBJ1-1	NA
TGTGCCACCAGTAGGGACTACTCCTACGAGCAGTACTTC	CATSRDYSYEQYF	13	TRBD2	TRBV15	TRBJ2-7	NA
TGTGCCAGCAGTTTTGGTAGCGGGAGCGAGCAGTACTTC	CASSFGSGSEQYF	13	TRBD2	TRBV27	TRBJ2-7	NA
TGTGCCAGCAGCGTAGGAGGCGGGGTAAACACCGGGGAGCTGTTTTTT	CASSVGGGVNTGELFF	16	NA	TRBV9	TRBJ2-2	NA
TGCGCCAGCAGCCTCGGCGGCGGAGCTGGGCAGTTCTTC	CASSLGGGAGQFF	13	NA	TRBV5-1	TRBJ2-1	NA
TGTGCCAGCAGCAAAGTTAGTGTTGGAGGGGTTCGGAATCAGCCCCAGCATTTT	CASSKVSVGGVRNQPQHF	18	NA	TRBV21-1	TRBJ1-5	few